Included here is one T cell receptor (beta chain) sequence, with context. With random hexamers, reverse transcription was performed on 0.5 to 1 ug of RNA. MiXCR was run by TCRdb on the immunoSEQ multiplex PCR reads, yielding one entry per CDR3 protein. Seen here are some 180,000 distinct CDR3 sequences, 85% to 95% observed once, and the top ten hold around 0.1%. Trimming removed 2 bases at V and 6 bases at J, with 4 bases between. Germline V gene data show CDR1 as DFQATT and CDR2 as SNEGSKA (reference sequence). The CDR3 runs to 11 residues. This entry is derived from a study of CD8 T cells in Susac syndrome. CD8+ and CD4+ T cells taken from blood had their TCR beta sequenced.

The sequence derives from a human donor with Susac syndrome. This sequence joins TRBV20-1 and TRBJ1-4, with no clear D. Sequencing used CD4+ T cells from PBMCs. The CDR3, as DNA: TGCAGTGCTAGATTGGATGAAAAACTGTTTTTT. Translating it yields CSARLDEKLFF.